This record concerns one T cell receptor beta chain sequence. Antigen unknown. Germline values: CDR1 LNHNV, CDR2 YYDKDF (reference sequence). This CDR3 has 15 amino acids. V was pared by 3 bases and J by 5 bases, with 3 bases of the junction left unmatched. The sample's time point: persistent/refractory GD, antithyroid drugs over 5 years with positive TRAb. Construction of the TCR library relied on RNA isolated from PBMCs. HTBI primers from iRepertoire and Arm-PCR of CDR3 regions yielded the TCR beta libraries. Authors' methods: In the combined samples, 55 to 75 TRBV and under 15 TRBJ segments were identified. Via MiXCR, TCRdb re-called the multiplex PCR reads, giving one row per CDR3 protein. The V and J calls, along with clone size, are taken from TCRdb and not from the paper's own processing. The table lists 600,000 to 800,000 distinct CDR3 sequences, about 30% of them singletons. The data were obtained in a study of regulatory T cells in long-lasting Graves disease. About the study: Treatment with antithyroid drugs for over 5 years, together with positive TSH receptor antibodies, meant persistent Graves' disease.

Study-level findings and limits: A reduction in accuracy may have resulted from the small sample size. Patients with persistent disease showed a bias toward TRBV28, TRBJ1-2 and TRBJ2-5.

The specimen comprised peripheral blood mononuclear cells (PBMCs), sampled when the disease was refractory, from a patient treated with antithyroid drugs. The chain carries TRBV15 and TRBJ2-5; the match to TRBD2 covers 13 bases. This clonotype was obtained from a female donor with Graves disease. DNA of the CDR3: TGTGCCACCAGCAGTACTAGCGGGAGGGTGGAGACCCAGTACTTC. Translation: CATSSTSGRVETQYF.